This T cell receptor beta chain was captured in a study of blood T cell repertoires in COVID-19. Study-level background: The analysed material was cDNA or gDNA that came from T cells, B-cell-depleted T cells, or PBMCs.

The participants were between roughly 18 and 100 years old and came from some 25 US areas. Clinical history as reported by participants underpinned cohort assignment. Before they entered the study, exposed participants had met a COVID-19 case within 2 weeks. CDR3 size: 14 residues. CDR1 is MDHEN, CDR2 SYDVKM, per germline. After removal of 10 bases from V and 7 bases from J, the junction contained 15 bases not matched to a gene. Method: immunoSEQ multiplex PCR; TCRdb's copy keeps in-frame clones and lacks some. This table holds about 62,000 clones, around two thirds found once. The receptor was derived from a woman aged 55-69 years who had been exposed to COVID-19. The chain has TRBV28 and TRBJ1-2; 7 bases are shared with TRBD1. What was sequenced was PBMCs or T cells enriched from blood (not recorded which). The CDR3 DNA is TGTGCCACCCCCCAGACAGGGTCGTTAAGTGGCTACACCTTC. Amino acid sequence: CATPQTGSLSGYTF.